The T cell receptor (beta chain) described here comes from a study of T-cell reconstitution after alpha-beta-depleted transplantation in children. General study results and limits: T-cell counts and diversity at one year following transplant were attributed mainly to newly produced T cells.

TCRbeta library construction was performed incorporating unique molecular identifiers. TCRdb analysed the PCR reads with MiXCR anew, one entry per CDR3 protein. In the table there are some 840,000 distinct CDR3 sequences, 16% of which are singletons. The CDR3 consists of 17 residues. Per the germline V gene, CDR1 is SGHVS and CDR2 is FNYEAQ. With 1 base clipped from V and 5 bases from J, the junction kept 9 bases outside the gene matches. As for this clonotype: What it binds is unknown.

The genes are TRBV7-6 and TRBJ2-1, with TRBD2 matching 9 bases. This material consisted of PBMCs, mostly from graft donor cells, taken 360 days after TCRalphabeta/CD19-depleted stem cell transplant. This TCR came from a male patient aged 10 to 17 who had a stem cell transplant for acute lymphoblastic leukemia, so the T cells may come from the graft donor. This CDR3 reads CASSLVVGLAGHNEQFF. CDR3 DNA sequence: TGTGCCAGCAGCTTAGTAGTAGGGCTAGCGGGACACAATGAGCAGTTCTTC.